This entry lists 5 T cell receptor beta chains sequenced from one sample in a study of T-cell reconstitution after alpha-beta-depleted transplantation in children. For TCRbeta, the library was prepared with unique molecular identifiers. TCRdb called the PCR reads again in MiXCR, with one record for every CDR3 protein. The repertoire holds some 500,000 distinct CDR3 sequences, with about 18% as singletons. Sequenced material: PBMCs from the stem cell graft donor, taken from the stem cell graft. Receptors were obtained from a human donor who donated a stem cell graft to a child with acute lymphoblastic leukemia.

This clonotype was counted at least ten times. This chain joins TRBV5-1 and TRBJ2-1, with D possibly TRBD2 on 5 matching bases. V was clipped by 4 bases and J by 4 bases, with 15 bases between them. Germline CDR1 is SGHRS and CDR2 is YFSETQ. CDR3 length equals 15 residues. CDR3 loop: CASSRRTDGYNEQFF. The CDR3 nucleotides are TGCGCCAGCAGCAGGAGGACTGACGGGTACAATGAGCAGTTCTTC. The variable domain in full, with the rest retrieved from reference TRBV5-1 and TRBJ2-1, is KAGVTQTPRYLIKTRGQQVTLSCSPISGHRSVSWYQQTPGQGLQFLFEYFSETQRNKGNFPGRFSGRQFSNSRSEMNVSTLELGDSALYLCASSRRTDGYNEQFFGPGTRLTVL.

The J gene is TRBJ2-7, the V gene TRBV4-1; D ambiguous. This CDR3 contains 14 residues. Trimming removed 3 bases from V and 0 bases from J, with 9 bases in between. The V gene's germline CDR1 is MGHRA and CDR2 YSYEKL. CDR3 bases: TGCGCCAGCAGCCAGGATCTTTACTCCTACGAGCAGTACTTC. It specifies CASSQDLYSYEQYF.

A few counts support this clonotype. The chain is built from TRBV20-1 and TRBJ2-3; 8 nucleotides line up with TRBD1. V was pared by 5 bases and J by 2 bases, with 9 bases of the junction left unmatched. In germline, CDR1 is DFQATT, CDR2 SNEGSKA (reference sequence). The CDR3 is made up of 15 amino acids. The CDR3, as DNA: TGCAGTGCTTCACCCCGGACAGGGTACACAGATACGCAGTATTTT. It yields the protein CSASPRTGYTDTQYF.

For the CDR3, the DNA is TGTGCCAGCAGTCCGTGGATCTCTGGGGCCAACGTCCTGACTTTC. Translating it yields CASSPWISGANVLTF. The V call is TRBV25-1, the J call TRBJ2-6, with D unclear. This CDR3 is 15 amino acids long. CDR1 MGHDK and CDR2 SYGVNS come from the germline V gene. The V end lost 5 bases, the J end lost 0 bases, and 8 bases lay between the germline ends.

This clonotype was seen many times. The chain joins TRBV20-1 to TRBJ2-1; D may be TRBD2 (5 bases). The V and J ends lost 3 bases and 7 bases respectively, with 13 bases between them. Germline-derived CDR1 and CDR2 are DFQATT and SNEGSKA (reference sequence). The CDR3 extends over 13 amino acids. The CDR3 loop is CSASLDYRNEQFF. The DNA of the CDR3 is TGCAGTGCTAGTCTCGACTATAGAAATGAGCAGTTCTTC.